This T cell receptor beta chain was recorded in a study of brain metastases from non-small cell lung cancer. Whole-study findings and limits: T-cell clones appeared expanded in around 64% of brain metastases relative to matched primary tumors.

In this sample, this clone turned up once. The antigen is undetermined. Clones were read by immunoSEQ multiplex PCR, and TCRdb kept only the in-frame ones, dropping some. The sample yields some 690 clones, 92% seen once. V was trimmed by 2 bases and J by 8 bases, leaving 4 bases between them. This CDR3 is built from 11 residues. Germline CDR1 reads MNHNS; CDR2 reads SASEGT. Sequencing used tissue from a brain metastasis. The chain joins TRBV6-1 to TRBJ1-5, with D unresolved. The sequence was collected from a donor aged 40 or older with non-small cell lung cancer. The DNA for the CDR3 is TGTGCCAGCAGTGAACGGGAGCCCCAGCATTTT. Translating it yields CASSEREPQHF.